Below, one T cell receptor (beta chain) is given with its context. Authors' methods: Nucleated cell number was recorded as an estimate derived from reference gene primer amplification. Method: immunoSEQ multiplex PCR; TCRdb's copy keeps in-frame clones and lacks some. V and J calls plus clone size are reproduced from that table; the DNA served to infer D and trimming. The table shows 90,000 to 150,000 clones, with roughly 87% occurring only once. The sample is drawn from a study of blood T cell repertoires in COVID-19. Study-wide context: T cells, B-cell-depleted T cells, or PBMCs supplied cDNA or gDNA.

V was clipped by 3 bases and J by 7 bases, with 19 bases between them. The CDR3 runs to 16 residues. Looked up from germline, CDR1 is LNHDA and CDR2 is SQIVND (reference sequence). V and J are TRBV19 and TRBJ2-1; a possible D gene is TRBD2 (6 bases). The sequencing input was peripheral blood. This clonotype was sampled from a man older than 75 with acute or convalescent COVID-19. The DNA for the CDR3 is TGTGCCAGTAGTATCCTCAGGGAGGCCAGTAGAAATGAGCAGTTCTTC. As protein: CASSILREASRNEQFF.